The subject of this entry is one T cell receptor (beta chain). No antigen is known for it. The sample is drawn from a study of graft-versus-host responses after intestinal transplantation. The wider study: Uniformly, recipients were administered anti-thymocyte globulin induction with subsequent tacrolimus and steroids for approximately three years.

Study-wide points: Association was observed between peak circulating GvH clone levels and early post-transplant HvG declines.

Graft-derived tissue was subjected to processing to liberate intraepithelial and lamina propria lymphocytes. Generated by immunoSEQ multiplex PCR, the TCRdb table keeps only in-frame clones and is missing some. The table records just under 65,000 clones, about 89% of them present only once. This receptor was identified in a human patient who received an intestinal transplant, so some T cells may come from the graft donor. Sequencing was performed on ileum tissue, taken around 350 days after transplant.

CDR3 protein: CASSPMGGDTQYF. The CDR3, as DNA: TGTGCCAGCAGCCCAATGGGCGGAGATACGCAGTATTTT. The V gene is TRBV7-2, the J gene TRBJ2-3; no reliable D call. V lost 5 bases, J lost 5 bases, and 11 bases lay in between. Germline-derived CDR1 and CDR2 are SGHTA and FQGNSA. The CDR3 consists of 13 residues.